This TCR beta chain stems from a study of shared clonotypes between healthy human individuals. Naivety among CD8 cells was defined by CD45RO negativity and positive CCR7 selection, thereby excluding terminally differentiated effector memory CD45RA+ cells. Clones were read by immunoSEQ multiplex PCR, and TCRdb kept only the in-frame ones, dropping some. Altogether around 2,100,000 clones are present, about 95% being singletons, with the ten largest covering 0.95% to 1.5%. Points from the study as a whole: Among donors, sharing of clonotypes was expected to be affected by sequencing depth. Clonotypes which were not shared had lower generation probabilities than clonotypes that all four donors shared.

A note on this clone: Its antigen remains unknown.

From germline, CDR1 is LNHDA and CDR2 SQIVND (reference sequence). The CDR3 spans 15 residues. After removal of 5 bases from V and 1 base from J, the junction contained 6 bases not matched to a gene. The receptor comes from a man aged 18 to 29 in good health. The chain joins TRBV19 to TRBJ2-7; 9 nucleotides align to TRBD1. Sequenced sample: naive CD8+ T cells sorted from blood. CDR3 DNA sequence: TGTGCCAGTAGTGCCGGGACAGGGACATCCTACGAGCAGTACTTC. Its protein is CASSAGTGTSYEQYF.